The entry below gives a single TCR beta chain sequence along with its context. The antigen remains unidentified. The data are from a study of Tregs in tolerant kidney transplant recipients. Whole-study results and caveats: No direct test of biological reproducibility was done here. The small number of patients limits these findings pending further validation.

Unstimulated Tregs (CD4+CD25+CD127-) and CD4+CD25- non-Tregs were sorted from PBMCs. V shed 1 base and J shed 13 bases, with 19 bases lying between them. CDR3 size: 15 residues. Germline CDR1 reads MGHRA; CDR2 reads YSYEKL. This table comes from immunoSEQ multiplex PCR, and its TCRdb copy is limited to in-frame clones, with some not included. The top ten clones hold about 4.9% of a sample with 85,000 to 90,000 clones, around nine tenths of them seen once. This chain connects TRBV4-1 to TRBJ1-4; a weak D match, TRBD1 (5 bases). Sequences were obtained from CD8+ T cells from blood. The sequence came from a human donor in good health. The CDR3 DNA reads as TGCGCCAGCAGCCAAGTGGGACCCAGGAGAGAGGGACTGTTTTTT. It translates to CASSQVGPRREGLFF.